The 29 T cell receptor beta chains listed next were all sequenced from one sample in a study of STAT5B mutations in CD4+ large granular lymphocyte leukemia (dated 2022 in TCRdb). Library method: the immunoSEQ multiplex PCR assay. Not all clones reach the TCRdb copy of this immuneACCESS table, which keeps in-frame sequences only. Checked studies attribute under half of the gap to unresolved V genes and leave the rest unexplained. The table for this sample lists tens of thousands of clones; roughly 80% of them were counted only once. 3% to 4.5% of the sample lies in the top ten. Sequencing was carried out using CD4+ T cells from blood buffy coats. Receptors originate from a human donor in good health.

This clone has a single count. The CDR3 loop reads CAWSVKVSGINTGELFF. The CDR3 DNA sequence: TGTGCCTGGAGTGTAAAGGTTAGCGGGATCAACACCGGGGAGCTGTTTTTT. The genes are TRBV30 and TRBJ2-2; 8 nucleotides agree with TRBD2. This CDR3 spans 17 amino acids. The ends lost 0 bases at V and 2 bases at J; junction bases unmatched: 8. Per the germline V gene, CDR1 is GTSNPN and CDR2 is SVGIG (reference sequence). The variable domain in full, completed from reference TRBV30 and TRBJ2-2, reads SQTIHQWPATLVQPVGSPLSLECTVEGTSNPNLYWYRQAAGRGLQLLFYSVGIGQISSEVPQNLSASRPQDRQFILSSKKLLLSDSGFYLCAWSVKVSGINTGELFFGEGSRLTVL.

Only a few counts were recorded for this clone. This sample also contains other DNA sequences that code for the same CDR3. The rearrangement uses TRBV5-6 and TRBJ2-1, with D uncertain. CDR1 and CDR2 from the germline V gene are SGHDT and YYEEEE. The CDR3 runs to 11 residues. V was cut by 3 bases and J by 5 bases, with 3 bases left in between. The CDR3 DNA reads TGTGCCAGCAGCTCGAACAATGAGCAGTTCTTC. It translates to CASSSNNEQFF.

This chain joins TRBV7-9 and TRBJ1-1; 11 positions agree with TRBD1. CDR3 length equals 15 residues. CDR1 is SEHNR, CDR2 FQNEAQ, per germline (reference sequence). With V trimmed by 5 bases and J by 5 bases, 7 bases remained unmatched. The CDR3, as DNA: TGTGCCAGCAGCCCGTGGACAGGGGGCTGGACTGAAGCTTTCTTT. As protein: CASSPWTGGWTEAFF.

The rearrangement links TRBV19 to TRBJ2-3; tentative D call: TRBD1 (6 bases). V was pared by 5 bases and J by 4 bases, with 10 bases between. CDR1 and CDR2 from the germline V gene are LNHDA and SQIVND (reference sequence). CDR3 size: 13 residues. The CDR3 nucleotides are TGTGCCAGTAGTGGACAGATTTCAGATACGCAGTATTTT. It yields the protein CASSGQISDTQYF.

The chain's CDR3 is CASRPEGQPFYGYTF. CDR3 nucleotide sequence: TGTGCCAGCAGACCTGAGGGACAGCCCTTCTATGGCTACACCTTC. V is TRBV6-1 and J is TRBJ1-2; TRBD1 aligns across 7 bases. Germline loops: CDR1 MNHNS, CDR2 SASEGT. The CDR3 sequence is 15 residues long. V was pared by 6 bases and J by 4 bases, with 11 bases of the junction left unmatched.

This sequence joins TRBV28 and TRBJ1-4; tentatively, D is TRBD1 (5 bases). V was pared by 3 bases and J by 3 bases, with 11 bases between. Germline lookup yields CDR1 MDHEN and CDR2 SYDVKM. The CDR3 runs to 15 residues. The CDR3 here is CASSFMGLSNEKLFF. The CDR3 coding sequence is TGTGCCAGCAGTTTTATGGGACTGTCTAATGAAAAACTGTTTTTT.

V is TRBV4-1 and J is TRBJ2-5, with 7 bases lining up with TRBD2. Trimming took 1 base from V and 2 from J; bases not matched to a gene: 16. In germline, CDR1 is MGHRA, CDR2 YSYEKL. The CDR3 is made up of 19 amino acids. CDR3 in amino acids: CASSQVWGGKRDTQETQYF. DNA of the CDR3: TGCGCCAGCAGCCAAGTTTGGGGGGGGAAGCGGGATACTCAAGAGACCCAGTACTTC.

In its sample, this clone was seen a few times. The gene calls are TRBV7-2 and TRBJ1-2; TRBD1 matches at 8 bases. The CDR3 runs 14 residues. The V segment lost 5 bases and the J segment 4 bases; nucleotides outside the gene matches: 6. Germline CDR1 reads SGHTA; CDR2 reads FQGNSA. CDR3 loop: CASSRTGTGYGYTF. CDR3 coding DNA: TGTGCCAGCAGCCGAACGGGGACAGGCTATGGCTACACCTTC.

The chain recombines TRBV5-6 with TRBJ2-6; D remains ambiguous. This CDR3 has 16 amino acids. Germline CDR1 and CDR2: SGHDT and YYEEEE. V was clipped by 2 bases and J by 0 bases, with 9 bases between them. The chain's CDR3 is CASSLGRNSGANVLTF. In DNA, the CDR3 is TGTGCCAGCAGCTTAGGCCGGAACTCTGGGGCCAACGTCCTGACTTTC.

The chain employs TRBV11-2 and TRBJ2-7; TRBD2 matches 14 bases. Germline-derived CDR1 and CDR2 are SGHAT and FQNNGV. J lost 4 bases, V lost 4 bases, and 6 bases had no gene match. This CDR3 is 16 amino acids long. The CDR3 sequence is CASSWGTSGGSYEQYF. The CDR3, as DNA: TGTGCCAGCAGCTGGGGGACTAGCGGGGGAAGTTACGAGCAGTACTTC.

The chain carries TRBV11-3 and TRBJ2-5; D gene uncertain. The V gene lost 5 bases and the J gene lost 5 bases, with 18 bases spanning the gap. The germline V gene has CDR1 SGHNT and CDR2 YENEEA. This CDR3 is built from 15 residues. CDR3 nucleotide sequence: TGTGCCAGCAGCACTATTTCTGGGATCGGGGAGACCCAGTACTTC. As protein: CASSTISGIGETQYF.

The genes are TRBV7-9 and TRBJ1-2; 9 positions agree with TRBD1. CDR1 and CDR2 from the germline V gene are SEHNR and FQNEAQ (reference sequence). The CDR3 loop spans 13 amino acids. The ends lost 4 bases at V and 8 bases at J; junction bases unmatched: 5. The CDR3 DNA reads TGTGCCAGCAGCTCAGGACAGGGGTGGGGCTACACCTTC. Amino acids: CASSSGQGWGYTF.

This clone was counted a few times. The J gene is TRBJ1-1, the V gene TRBV29-1; D is undetermined. Germline assignment: CDR1 SQVTM and CDR2 ANQGSEA. This CDR3 spans 13 amino acids. Trimming removed 4 bases from V and 2 bases from J, with 11 bases in between. CDR3 sequence reads: CSVAGSLNTEAFF. In DNA, the CDR3 is TGCAGCGTTGCCGGGTCCCTCAACACTGAAGCTTTCTTT.

J is TRBJ2-5 and V is TRBV5-1; TRBD1 matches 9 bases. Matching the DNA end better, TRBJ2-7 makes the J call doubtful. This CDR3 has 15 amino acids. CDR1 and CDR2 (germline): SGHRS, YFSETQ. The CDR3: CASRVGQGFSYEQYF. As DNA, the CDR3 is TGCGCCAGCAGAGTGGGACAGGGATTTTCCTACGAGCAGTACTTC.

V is TRBV5-6 and J is TRBJ2-1; 7 nucleotides agree with TRBD1. Germline loops: CDR1 SGHDT, CDR2 YYEEEE. The CDR3 has 11 residues. Trimming took 2 bases from V and 15 from J; bases not matched to a gene: 5. CDR3 in DNA: TGTGCCAGCAGCTTACAGGGGCCGTGGTTCTTC. Its protein is CASSLQGPWFF.

The V call is TRBV7-8, the J call TRBJ2-2; D remains unclear. Germline CDR1 SGHVS, CDR2 FQNEAQ. V lost 3 bases and J lost 3, with 2 bases in between. The CDR3 spans 12 residues. The CDR3 DNA is TGTGCCAGCAGCTTTTACACCGGGGAGCTGTTTTTT. Encoded protein: CASSFYTGELFF.

The rearrangement joins TRBV9 to TRBJ2-1; the D gene is possibly TRBD2 (6 bases). Trimming shortened V by 3 bases and J by 8 bases, and 18 bases separated the two germline ends. Germline lookup yields CDR1 SGDLS and CDR2 YYNGEE. The CDR3 has 15 residues. CDR3 nucleotides: TGTGCCAGCAGCGAGAGCGGCCTAGCGACACATGAGCAGTTCTTC. It encodes CASSESGLATHEQFF.

The CDR3 region has the DNA TGTGCCAGCGCAGACTCCTATAATTCACCCCTCCACTTT. Its protein is CASADSYNSPLHF. This chain uses TRBV6-5 with TRBJ1-6, with D unresolved. V was trimmed by 8 bases and J by 0 bases, leaving 5 bases between them. Germline V gives CDR1 MNHEY, CDR2 SVGAGI. This CDR3 spans 13 amino acids.

This sequence joins TRBV5-1 and TRBJ2-1; 8 nucleotides line up with TRBD2. Losses at the gene ends were 4 bases for V and 6 bases for J; bases not matched to a gene: 12. The germline V gene has CDR1 SGHRS and CDR2 YFSETQ. The CDR3 is made up of 16 amino acids. The CDR3 region has the DNA TGCGCCAGCAGCCTGAGGACTAGCCGAGGTACCAATGAGCAGTTCTTC. It specifies CASSLRTSRGTNEQFF.

This chain links TRBV18 with TRBJ1-6; 9 bases are shared with TRBD1. The CDR3 totals 13 residues. The V and J ends lost 4 bases and 9 bases, in that order; junction bases with no gene match: 1. Germline values: CDR1 KGHSH, CDR2 LQKENI. The CDR3 sequence is CASSQGQGSPLHF. The CDR3 bases are TGTGCCAGCTCACAGGGACAGGGTTCACCCCTCCACTTT. Looking up the rest from reference TRBV18 and TRBJ1-6 gives the full variable domain: NAGVMQNPRHLVRRRGQEARLRCSPMKGHSHVYWYRQLPEEGLKFMVYLQKENIIDESGMPKERFSAEFPKEGPSILRIQQVVRGDSAAYFCASSQGQGSPLHFGNGTRLTVT.

This clone appeared a single time. The chain links TRBV10-3 to TRBJ2-2; possible D gene TRBD2, 7 bases. From germline, CDR1 is ENHRY and CDR2 SYGVKD. V lost 6 bases, J lost 3 bases, and 14 bases lay in between. CDR3 size: 15 residues. CDR3 nucleotide sequence: TGTGCCATCAGCCTACAGGGAGGGGACACCGGGGAGCTGTTTTTT. Its protein is CAISLQGGDTGELFF.

The V and J genes are TRBV10-3 and TRBJ1-3; D is unclear. V was trimmed by 2 bases and J by 0 bases, leaving 11 bases between them. Per the germline V gene, CDR1 is ENHRY and CDR2 is SYGVKD. CDR3 length: 16 residues. CDR3 DNA sequence: TGTGCCATCAGTGAGACCACTTCTAGCTCTGGAAACACCATATATTTT. This encodes CAISETTSSSGNTIYF.

The count of this clone is one. The chain joins TRBV29-1 to TRBJ2-2, with no clear D. Germline CDR1 SQVTM, CDR2 ANQGSEA. This CDR3 contains 13 residues. V dropped 1 base and J dropped 2 bases, with 5 bases sitting between them. CDR3 in DNA: TGCAGCGTTGAAGGAGTTAACACCGGGGAGCTGTTTTTT. It specifies CSVEGVNTGELFF.

The chain joins TRBV7-9 to TRBJ2-2; D gene uncertain. CDR3 size: 17 residues. Germline loops: CDR1 SEHNR, CDR2 FQNEAQ (reference sequence). V was clipped by 5 bases and J by 1 base, with 17 bases between them. In nucleotides, the CDR3 is TGTGCCAGCAGCCCTGGGTTGGTCAGATTGAACACCGGGGAGCTGTTTTTT. As protein: CASSPGLVRLNTGELFF.

A single count supports this clone. J is TRBJ1-1 and V is TRBV6-1; D ambiguous. Germline V gives CDR1 MNHNS, CDR2 SASEGT. Deletions cut 6 bases from V and 5 bases from J, with 7 bases between. The CDR3 runs to 11 residues. The DNA of the CDR3 is TGTGCCAGCAGGGGTACAACTGAAGCTTTCTTT. This encodes CASRGTTEAFF.

This chain uses TRBV6-6 with TRBJ2-5; D perhaps matches TRBD2 (7 bases). The germline V and J ends were trimmed by 7 bases and 5 bases, with 14 bases remaining between them. The CDR3 extends over 13 amino acids. From germline, CDR1 is MNHNY and CDR2 SVGAGI (reference sequence). Written as DNA, the CDR3 is TGTGCCAGCAATGATGGGAGGGGGGAGACCCAGTACTTC. This sequence encodes CASNDGRGETQYF.

This chain links TRBV7-3 with TRBJ2-2; D perhaps matches TRBD2 (5 bases). Germline V gene sequence: CDR1 SGHTA, CDR2 FQGTGA. The CDR3 length is 16 residues. Deletions cut 6 bases from V and 3 bases from J, with 17 bases between. In DNA form, the CDR3 reads TGTGCCAGCAGGTTCGGGGATAATCGGTACACCGGGGAGCTGTTTTTT. This sequence encodes CASRFGDNRYTGELFF.

The chain is built from TRBV6-5 and TRBJ1-4; D not resolved. From germline, CDR1 is MNHEY and CDR2 SVGAGI. V was shortened by 0 bases and J by 13 bases, with 6 bases between the two germline ends. The CDR3 sequence is 11 residues long. CDR3 nucleotide sequence: TGTGCCAGCAGTTACTCCACTATACTGTTTTTT. Protein sequence: CASSYSTILFF.

The chain employs TRBV7-8 and TRBJ2-3; 7 bases fit TRBD1. V was pared by 4 bases and J by 2 bases, with 3 bases of the junction left unmatched. This CDR3 region has 14 residues. Germline values: CDR1 SGHVS, CDR2 FQNEAQ. This CDR3 reads CASSSTGITDTQYF. The CDR3, as DNA: TGTGCCAGCAGCTCGACAGGGATCACAGATACGCAGTATTTT.